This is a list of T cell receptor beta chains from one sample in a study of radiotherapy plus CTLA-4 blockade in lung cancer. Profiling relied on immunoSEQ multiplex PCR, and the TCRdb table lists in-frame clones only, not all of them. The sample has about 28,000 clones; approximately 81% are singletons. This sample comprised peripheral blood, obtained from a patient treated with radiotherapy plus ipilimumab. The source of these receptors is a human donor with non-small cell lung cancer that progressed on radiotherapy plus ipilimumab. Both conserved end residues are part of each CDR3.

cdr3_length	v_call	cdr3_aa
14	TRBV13	CASNSPGQHYGYTF
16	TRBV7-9	CASSLDGTGTGNTIYF
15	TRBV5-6	CASSFPRQVRQDYTF
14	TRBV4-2	CASSQDTFSYEQYF
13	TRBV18	CASSPVGGYEQYF
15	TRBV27	CASSLSTNLYNEQFF
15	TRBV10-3	CAISKAGEETYEQYF
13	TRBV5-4	CASSPRQGVGYTF
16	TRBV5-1	CASSLDGTGLSYEQYF
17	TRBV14	CASSRSQVSRSGNTIYF
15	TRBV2	CASSEGDSHYNEQFF
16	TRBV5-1	CASSLAGMGAGEKLFF
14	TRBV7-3	CASSLTGSGNEQFF
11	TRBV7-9	CASSLWETQYF
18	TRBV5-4	CASSLGVSGRWSYNEQFF
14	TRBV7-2	CASILRAGVGTQYF
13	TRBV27	CASSYGRSYEQYF
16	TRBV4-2	CASSQEGTSGYNEQFF
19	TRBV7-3	CASSLLAGGPGSSYNEQFF
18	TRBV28	CASTPGLQVGRSNTEAFF
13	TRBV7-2	CASSMNGGAEQYF
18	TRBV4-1	CASSQDRKLAGSFNEQFF